This T cell receptor beta chain was profiled in a study of T cells in Graves' hyperthyroidism and ophthalmopathy. Study-level results: Using 13 V-J features, a model discriminated ophthalmopathy from stable hyperthyroidism.

Hyperthyroidism, newly diagnosed and lasting under 2 months, affected patients aged 18 to 65. Fresh 10 ml peripheral blood yielded PBMCs. For this clonotype: Its specificity is not known.

Germline V gene data show CDR1 as DFQATT and CDR2 as SNEGSKA (reference sequence). V trimming: 5 bases; J trimming: 5 bases; junction bases outside the gene matches: 16. This CDR3 has 17 amino acids. RNA transcripts yielded amplified TCR beta CDR3 regions. The HTBI primer set served for first-round RT-PCR of the TCR CDR3. TCRdb fed the multiplex PCR reads into MiXCR, producing one record per CDR3 protein. This table has hundreds of thousands of distinct CDR3 sequences, 16% appearing once. The chain links TRBV20-1 to TRBJ2-2; 8 nucleotides agree with TRBD1. The material sequenced was blood. The receptor comes from a woman aged 18-29 years with Graves' hyperthyroidism. CDR3 sequence reads: CSAEGIRETGVTGELFF. As DNA, the CDR3 is TGCAGTGCTGAGGGGATACGCGAGACAGGGGTTACCGGGGAGCTGTTTTTT.